The 10 T cell receptor beta chains below were found in one sample sequenced in a study of cytomegalovirus exposure and HLA in healthy donors. The PCR made use of 60 Vbeta and 13 Jbeta primers. Some clones are missing from TCRdb's copy, which holds only in-frame ones; the method was immunoSEQ multiplex PCR. The sample has about 160,000 clones; around 85% are singletons. The sample consisted of PBMCs. Receptor source: a young woman in good health and CMV-seronegative.

The CDR3: CASSLQGASNQPQHF. The CDR3, as DNA: TGTGCCAGCTCACTGCAGGGGGCGAGCAATCAGCCCCAGCATTTT. V usage is TRBV18 and J usage is TRBJ1-5; 8 nucleotides line up with TRBD1. V lost 4 bases and J lost 1; bases outside the gene matches: 3. CDR1 and CDR2 from the germline V gene are KGHSH and LQKENI. This CDR3 spans 15 amino acids.

V and J are TRBV7-2 and TRBJ1-6; D might be TRBD1 (5 bases). Trimming shortened V by 1 base and J by 7 bases, and 8 bases separated the two germline ends. The CDR3 is 14 residues long. CDR1 is SGHTA, CDR2 FQGNSA, per germline. The CDR3 spells CASSLGGVNSPLHF. In DNA, the CDR3 is TGTGCCAGCAGCTTAGGGGGGGTCAATTCACCCCTCCACTTT.

This clone was counted a few times. V gene TRBV6-5 combines with J gene TRBJ1-4, with 10 bases lining up with TRBD1. The CDR3 consists of 15 residues. CDR1 and CDR2 from the germline V gene are MNHEY and SVGAGI. J was trimmed by 7 bases and V by 2 bases; bases with no gene match: 4. The CDR3 reads CASSYSGTGVEKLFF. CDR3 DNA sequence: TGTGCCAGCAGTTACAGTGGGACAGGGGTTGAAAAACTGTTTTTT.

V gene TRBV5-1 combines with J gene TRBJ1-5; possibly TRBD1 for D (5 bases). Trimming left V 2 bases short and J 8 bases short, with 11 bases between. The germline CDR1 and CDR2 sequences are SGHRS and YFSETQ. The length of the CDR3 is 13 residues. The CDR3 coding sequence is TGCGCCAGCAGCTTAGGGGCGGGGGAGCCCCAGCATTTT. This gives the protein CASSLGAGEPQHF.

The V gene is TRBV25-1, the J gene TRBJ1-3; 8 bases align to TRBD1. The germline CDR1 and CDR2 sequences are MGHDK and SYGVNS. CDR3 size: 16 residues. Germline trimming cut 7 bases from V and 0 bases from J; bases unmatched to any gene: 8. The CDR3 protein is CASTLGTGGSGNTIYF. In nucleotides, the CDR3 is TGTGCCAGCACTCTGGGGACAGGAGGCTCTGGAAACACCATATATTTT.

V is TRBV11-2 and J is TRBJ1-2; D is ambiguous. CDR3 length: 12 amino acids. V dropped 4 bases and J dropped 4 bases, with 7 bases sitting between them. Looked up from germline, CDR1 is SGHAT and CDR2 is FQNNGV. CDR3 protein: CASSSEAYGYTF. In DNA, the CDR3 is TGTGCCAGCAGCTCCGAGGCCTATGGCTACACCTTC. The whole variable domain, filled in from reference TRBV11-2 and TRBJ1-2, reads EAGVAQSPRYKIIEKRQSVAFWCNPISGHATLYWYQQILGQGPKLLIQFQNNGVVDDSQLPKDRFSAERLKGVDSTLKIQPAKLEDSAVYLCASSSEAYGYTFGSGTRLTVV.

The rearrangement uses TRBV27 and TRBJ2-5, with a tentative D call TRBD1 (7 bases). V was shortened by 6 bases and J by 4 bases, with 15 bases between the two germline ends. Germline assignment: CDR1 MNHEY and CDR2 SMNVEV (reference sequence). CDR3 size: 14 residues. Here the CDR3 reads CASSRRGRAETQYF. The CDR3 DNA sequence: TGTGCCAGCAGCCGGAGGGGGCGAGCAGAGACCCAGTACTTC.

This rearrangement joins TRBV6-5 to TRBJ2-1; the D gene is possibly TRBD2 (7 bases). V lost 7 bases, J lost 7 bases, and 14 bases lay in between. The CDR3 is 13 amino acids. Germline CDR1 MNHEY, CDR2 SVGAGI. The CDR3, as DNA: TGTGCCAGCATCGCGGGGGCGGGGAATGAGCAGTTCTTC. It codes for CASIAGAGNEQFF.

This clone was counted a few times. The chain combines TRBV19 with TRBJ1-2; 9 nucleotides match TRBD1. Germline V lookup: CDR1 LNHDA, CDR2 SQIVND (reference sequence). The CDR3 extends over 14 amino acids. V was clipped by 10 bases and J by 4 bases; unmatched bases: 10. CDR3 sequence reads: CATSPGQGIYGYTF. CDR3 coding DNA: TGTGCCACAAGTCCCGGACAGGGGATCTATGGCTACACCTTC.

CDR3 nucleotides: TGTGCCAGCAGCTGGGTTGGCGGGGGTAACTACAATGAGCAGTTCTTC. Encoded protein: CASSWVGGGNYNEQFF. The gene calls are TRBV5-4 and TRBJ2-1; 7 bases align to TRBD2. Germline CDR1 SGHNT, CDR2 YYREEE (reference sequence). CDR3 length: 16 amino acids. After removal of 3 bases from V and 3 bases from J, the junction contained 9 bases not matched to a gene. The variable domain in full, with the rest retrieved from reference TRBV5-4 and TRBJ2-1, is ETGVTQSPTHLIKTRGQQVTLRCSSQSGHNTVSWYQQALGQGPQFIFQYYREEENGRGNFPPRFSGLQFPNYSSELNVNALELDDSALYLCASSWVGGGNYNEQFFGPGTRLTVL.